The 16 T cell receptor beta chains presented below share a single source sample, sequenced in a study of CD8+ T cells in alopecia areata. In each case, RNA was isolated and then reverse transcribed into cDNA as the sequencing template. The data were produced by immunoSEQ multiplex PCR, yet TCRdb's version contains in-frame clones alone and is incomplete. The sample yields 120,000 or so clones, about 61% seen once. Sequenced sample: CD4+ T cells sorted from blood. These receptors were taken from a human donor in good health.

This chain uses TRBV19 with TRBJ1-6, with D possibly matching TRBD1 (5 bases). The CDR3 is 14 amino acids. Per germline, CDR1 LNHDA and CDR2 SQIVND (reference sequence). V lost 4 bases and J lost 6, with 10 bases in between. The CDR3 DNA follows: TGTGCCAGTAGTAAATGGACAACTAATTCACCCCTCCACTTT. Translating it yields CASSKWTTNSPLHF.

The J gene is TRBJ2-7, the V gene TRBV5-6; D is unclear. Germline CDR1 SGHDT, CDR2 YYEEEE. V lost 0 bases, J lost 0 bases, and 13 bases lay in between. The CDR3 covers 16 residues. CDR3 sequence: CASSLEGRALSYEQYF. The CDR3 DNA reads TGTGCCAGCAGCTTGGAAGGCCGGGCCCTCTCCTACGAGCAGTACTTC.

This clone appeared once. The rearrangement links TRBV29-1 to TRBJ2-3; the match to TRBD2 covers 7 bases. Trimming at V came to 4 bases and at J to 2 bases, leaving 6 bases not matched to a gene. Germline lookup yields CDR1 SQVTM and CDR2 ANQGSEA. This CDR3 is 14 amino acids long. This CDR3 is CSVGGGPPTDTQYF. The CDR3 region has the DNA TGCAGCGTTGGGGGGGGTCCCCCCACAGATACGCAGTATTTT.

This chain links TRBV29-1 with TRBJ2-5; the D gene is possibly TRBD2 (6 bases). Germline CDR1 and CDR2: SQVTM and ANQGSEA. Trimming took 4 bases from V and 4 from J, leaving 25 bases between them. This CDR3 has 17 amino acids. CDR3 nucleotide sequence: TGCAGCGTTGGCAAGAGGGGTGGGACTCAAGTTCGAGAGACCCAGTACTTC. This codes for CSVGKRGGTQVRETQYF.

V usage is TRBV23-1 and J usage is TRBJ2-2; D gene uncertain. TRBV23-1 is an ORF, with its function uncertain. Trimming removed 4 bases from V and 9 bases from J, with 3 bases in between. The CDR3 consists of 10 residues. In DNA form, the CDR3 reads TGCGCCAGCAGTCCCCGGGAGCTGTTTTTT. Translation: CASSPRELFF.

This rearrangement joins TRBV18 to TRBJ1-2, with D possibly matching TRBD1 (6 bases). The CDR3 length is 12 residues. Germline V gene sequence: CDR1 KGHSH, CDR2 LQKENI. Trimming shortened V by 3 bases and J by 6 bases, and 8 bases separated the two germline ends. The DNA of the CDR3 is TGTGCCAGCTCACCCCGGACAGATGGCTACACCTTC. It codes for CASSPRTDGYTF.

The gene calls are TRBV27 and TRBJ1-6, with TRBD1 identical over 8 bases. The V and J ends lost 3 bases and 10 bases, in that order; junction bases with no gene match: 14. Germline V lookup: CDR1 MNHEY, CDR2 SMNVEV (reference sequence). This CDR3 comprises 17 residues. The CDR3 DNA reads as TGTGCCAGCAGTTTCCGTCAGGACAGGGCGGGTGAATCACCCCTCCACTTT. This encodes CASSFRQDRAGESPLHF.

CDR3 in amino acids: CASSAGTLSGANVLTF. Here the CDR3 DNA reads TGTGCCAGCAGTGCAGGGACCCTCTCTGGGGCCAACGTCCTGACTTTC. The rearrangement links TRBV6-1 to TRBJ2-6, with D tentatively TRBD1 or TRBD2 (5 bases each). Germline V CDR1 and CDR2: MNHNS, SASEGT. The CDR3 totals 16 residues. V lost 4 bases and J lost 0, with 10 bases in between.

This clone was counted between two and nine times. The CDR3 protein is CATSRDIGAGGETQYF. The CDR3, as DNA: TGTGCCACCAGCAGAGATATCGGAGCGGGGGGGGAGACCCAGTACTTC. The chain combines TRBV15 with TRBJ2-5; TRBD2 matches 10 bases. Germline V gives CDR1 LNHNV, CDR2 YYDKDF (reference sequence). This CDR3 comprises 16 residues. Trimming removed 0 bases from V and 5 bases from J; junction bases left unmatched: 6.

This chain connects TRBV29-1 to TRBJ2-3; TRBD1 aligns across 10 bases. The CDR3 spans 14 residues. Per the germline V gene, CDR1 is SQVTM and CDR2 is ANQGSEA. The V gene end was trimmed by 4 bases and the J gene end by 3 bases; junction bases not matched to a gene: 4. The CDR3 loop reads CSVATGGRTDTQYF. CDR3 in DNA: TGCAGCGTTGCGACAGGGGGCAGGACAGATACGCAGTATTTT.

The chain joins TRBV30 to TRBJ2-5, with D possibly called TRBD1 or TRBD2 (6 bases each). The end of the DNA is better explained by TRBJ2-7, so the J call may be wrong. The CDR3 extends over 14 amino acids. From germline, CDR1 is GTSNPN and CDR2 SVGIG (reference sequence). The CDR3 coding sequence is TGTGCCTGGAGTGACGGGGGCAGGGGATACGAGCAGTACTTC. Protein product: CAWSDGGRGYEQYF.

This clone was observed a few times. The chain is built from TRBV29-1 and TRBJ1-1; D unresolved. The V gene lost 5 bases and the J gene lost 7 bases, with 11 bases spanning the gap. Germline CDR1 SQVTM, CDR2 ANQGSEA. The CDR3 totals 11 residues. The CDR3 loop is CSVTSTSEAFF. CDR3 in DNA: TGCAGCGTTACCAGCACAAGTGAAGCTTTCTTT.

This clone was observed a few times. This same CDR3 is encoded by further DNA sequences in the sample. The chain combines TRBV9 with TRBJ2-5; D possibly corresponds to TRBD2 (6 bases). V gave up 4 bases and J gave up 4 bases, with 14 bases separating them. The CDR3 has 14 amino acids. Germline-derived CDR1 and CDR2 are SGDLS and YYNGEE. CDR3 nucleotide sequence: TGTGCCAGCAGCCCCCTTGTGGAGGGAGAGACCCAGTACTTC. Translating gives CASSPLVEGETQYF.

The chain links TRBV30 to TRBJ1-5; 7 bases match TRBD1. Germline CDR1 and CDR2: GTSNPN and SVGIG (reference sequence). V was pared by 3 bases and J by 3 bases, with 5 bases of the junction left unmatched. The CDR3 consists of 14 residues. The CDR3 here is CAWSGGQINQPQHF. The DNA for the CDR3 is TGTGCCTGGAGCGGGGGACAGATCAATCAGCCCCAGCATTTT.

The rearrangement joins TRBV20-1 to TRBJ2-7, with D unclear. V was trimmed by 0 bases and J by 4 bases, leaving 4 bases between them. The CDR3 contains 11 residues. Germline values: CDR1 DFQATT, CDR2 SNEGSKA (reference sequence). The DNA for the CDR3 is TGCAGTGCTAGAGAGTTGTACGAGCAGTACTTC. Translation gives CSARELYEQYF.

V is TRBV2 and J is TRBJ1-1, with 11 bases that match TRBD1. The CDR3 is made up of 14 amino acids. Germline values: CDR1 SNHLY, CDR2 FYNNEI. V was clipped by 6 bases and J by 1 base; unmatched bases: 1. The CDR3: CASRGTGGNTEAFF. In nucleotides, the CDR3 is TGTGCCAGCAGGGGGACAGGGGGGAACACTGAAGCTTTCTTT.